This is a list of T cell receptor beta chains from one sample in a study of T cell repertoires in breast cancer. MiXCR, applied by TCRdb to the emulsion pairing reads, yields one record per CDR3 protein. This sample carries around 43,000 distinct CDR3 sequences, 45% of them seen once, and the ten largest clones take approximately 57%. Sample: CD8+ T cells. These receptor sequences come from a pool of human donors with breast cancer or a healthy control (not recorded which). Both conserved end residues are part of each CDR3. The D gene is left open where the match is weak. Clone size is shown for a subset of rows, as once, few, many or a class of expanded clone.

once,TRBD1,TRBV7-9,TRBJ1-1,TGTGCCAGCAGCTTCTCAGGGGGGATGGGCACTGAAGCTTTCTTT,CASSFSGGMGTEAFF
many,-,TRBV4-1,TRBJ1-6,TGCGCCAGCAGCCAAGATCGCCGGGATAATTCACCCCTCCACTTT,CASSQDRRDNSPLHF
few,TRBD1,TRBV6-1,TRBJ1-5,TGTGCCAGCAGTTCGACAGGGGGAAGCAATCAGCCCCAGCATTTT,CASSSTGGSNQPQHF
few,TRBD1,TRBV6-1,TRBJ2-7,TGTGCCAGCAGCCCTTGGGGACAGGGAGATGACGAGCAGTACTTC,CASSPWGQGDDEQYF
-,TRBD2,TRBV27,TRBJ2-5,TGTGCCAGCAGTCCCGACCGGAGCGGGGGGGTATCCCCGAGTTTGGAGACCCAGTACTTC,CASSPDRSGGVSPSLETQYF
few,-,TRBV7-2,TRBJ2-7,TGTGCCAGCAGCCGAAACCAACAGGGCCACGAGCAGTACTTC,CASSRNQQGHEQYF
-,-,TRBV3-1,TRBJ2-2,TGTGCCAGCAGCCGAGAATCGTATTATCCACCATGGCTGCTTTTT,CASSRESYYPPWLLF
-,-,TRBV4-1,TRBJ2-3,TGCGCCAGCAGCCGGGATGGCGGTAGCACAGATACGCAGTATTTT,CASSRDGGSTDTQYF
once,-,TRBV7-2,TRBJ1-1,TGTGCCAGCAGCCCTCCTACAGGGTTCGGCACTGAAGCTTTCTTT,CASSPPTGFGTEAFF
-,TRBD2,TRBV5-4,TRBJ2-5,TGTGCCAGCAGCCCCGGTGGTAGCGGGACTGAGACCCAGTACTTC,CASSPGGSGTETQYF
once,TRBD2,TRBV5-1,TRBJ2-1,TGCGCCAGCAGCTTGTTACCTAGCGGGGACAATGAGCAGTTCTTC,CASSLLPSGDNEQFF
many,-,TRBV6-1,TRBJ1-1,TGTGCCAGCAAAACCGACGGGAACACTGAAGCTTTCTTT,CASKTDGNTEAFF
few,-,TRBV12-3/TRBV12-4,TRBJ2-3,TGTGCCAGCATGATTCGCGATAGCACAGATACGCAGTATTTT,CASMIRDSTDTQYF
-,-,TRBV15,TRBJ2-3,TGTGTCACCAGCAAGACCCTAGCAGCTGCCGATACGCAGTATTTT,CVTSKTLAAADTQYF
-,-,TRBV15,TRBJ1-2,TGTGCCACCAGCAGAGAAGGTGGGACCCCGGGCGGGGGCTACACCTTC,CATSREGGTPGGGYTF
-,-,TRBV5-5,TRBJ1-6,TGTGCCAGCAGCTTGGTGGTTGGGGATTCACCCCTCCACTTT,CASSLVVGDSPLHF
-,TRBD1,TRBV5-1,TRBJ2-3,TGCGCCAGCAGCTTGTTTTGGGACAGGGCCACAGATACGCAGTATTTT,CASSLFWDRATDTQYF
-,TRBD2,TRBV20-1,TRBJ2-2,TGCAGTGCTCTGGAAGCGGGAATCACCGGGGAGCTGTTTTTT,CSALEAGITGELFF
-,-,TRBV18,TRBJ2-5,TGTGCCAGCTCACCCCCTGGCGATGGGGCCCGGGGGACCCAGTACTTC,CASSPPGDGARGTQYF
-,-,TRBV27,TRBJ1-2,TGTGCCAGCAGTTTAACTCGAGGGGGCTATGGCTACACCTTC,CASSLTRGGYGYTF
-,-,TRBV7-9,TRBJ2-3,TGTGCCAGCAGCCCCACGAGGTTTCCAGATACGCAGTATTTT,CASSPTRFPDTQYF
-,TRBD1,TRBV5-1,TRBJ2-7,TGCGCCAGCAGCTTGGATCCCGGGACAGGGGACGAGCAGTACTTC,CASSLDPGTGDEQYF
-,-,TRBV15,TRBJ2-1,TGTGCCACCAGCAGAGGTCGGGATTACAATGAGCAGTTCTTC,CATSRGRDYNEQFF
-,TRBD1,TRBV3-1,TRBJ1-3,TGTGCCAGCCGACAGGGCTCTGGAAACACCATATATTTT,CASRQGSGNTIYF
few,-,TRBV27,TRBJ2-1,TGTGCCAGCAGTCTGGGGGTTGATGAGCAGTTCTTC,CASSLGVDEQFF
-,TRBD1,TRBV7-2,TRBJ2-7,TGTGCCAGCAGCATGCCCGGGACAGGGGGTCATTTGGGTAACGAGCAGTACTTC,CASSMPGTGGHLGNEQYF
-,TRBD2,TRBV12-3/TRBV12-4,TRBJ2-3,TGTGCCAGCAGCTCTAGCGGGGGGAACACAGATACGCAGTATTTT,CASSSSGGNTDTQYF
-,TRBD1,TRBV25-1,TRBJ2-7,TGTGCCAGCAGTGAATTTAATGTTATCCCGGACAGGGAAGGTTACGAGCAGTACTTC,CASSEFNVIPDREGYEQYF
-,TRBD1,TRBV2,TRBJ1-1,TGTGCCAGCAACGGGGACAGGGGGAACCCTGAAGCTTTCTTT,CASNGDRGNPEAFF
-,-,TRBV19,TRBJ1-5,TGTGCCAGTAGTATGATGGCAGTCCTCCTTAGCAATCAGCCCCAGCATTTT,CASSMMAVLLSNQPQHF
-,TRBD2,TRBV2,TRBJ2-7,TGTGCCAGCTCCCCGGGACTAGCGGGGGCGGAGCAGTACTTC,CASSPGLAGAEQYF
-,-,TRBV9,TRBJ2-1,TGTGCCAGCACCATGCAGGGGTCCAATGAGCAGTTCTTC,CASTMQGSNEQFF
few,TRBD1,TRBV20-1,TRBJ2-7,TGCAGTGCTAGATCTCCGGGACAGGGGCTCCACGAGCAGTACTTC,CSARSPGQGLHEQYF
-,-,TRBV20-1,TRBJ2-5,TGCAGTGCTAGAGATCCGCTCCACGATCAAGAGACCCAGTACTTC,CSARDPLHDQETQYF
-,-,TRBV12-3/TRBV12-4,TRBJ2-5,TGTGCCAGCAGTTTGGGACTTCAAGAGACCCAGTACTTC,CASSLGLQETQYF
-,TRBD1,TRBV20-1,TRBJ2-1,TGCAGTGCTAAGCAGGGGGTCGGTGAGCAGTTCTTC,CSAKQGVGEQFF
-,-,TRBV2,TRBJ2-1,TGTGCCAGCAGCGCCACTAAAAACAGGAATGAGCAGTTCTTC,CASSATKNRNEQFF
-,TRBD1,TRBV4-2,TRBJ1-3,TGTGCCAGCAGCCAAGAAGGATGGCGGGACAGTACCCTCTCTGGAAACACCATATATTTT,CASSQEGWRDSTLSGNTIYF
-,-,TRBV2,TRBJ2-7,TGTACCAGCAGTCTCGCCATAGGCGAGCAGTACTTC,CTSSLAIGEQYF
-,TRBD1,TRBV19,TRBJ1-1,TGTGCCAGTAAGCCCTCGACAGGGCAAATGAACACTGAAGCTTTCTTT,CASKPSTGQMNTEAFF
few,-,TRBV5-4,TRBJ2-3,TGTGCCAGCAGCTTGCCAAGCCCAGATACGCAGTATTTT,CASSLPSPDTQYF
-,-,TRBV29-1,TRBJ2-5,TGCAGCGTTGATGGTTTAGCGTACGACGAGACCCAGTACTTC,CSVDGLAYDETQYF
few,-,TRBV2,TRBJ1-5,TGTGCCAGCAGCCTCCTGCCCCGGATCATGGGCAATCAGCCCCAGCATTTT,CASSLLPRIMGNQPQHF
many,-,TRBV11-2,TRBJ2-3,TGTGCCAGCAGCTTCGTGACTAGCACAGATACGCAGTATTTT,CASSFVTSTDTQYF
-,-,TRBV19,TRBJ1-5,TGTGCCAGTACCCAAAGCCGGGACGGACTCAATCAGCCCCAGCATTTT,CASTQSRDGLNQPQHF
-,-,TRBV11-2,TRBJ1-6,TGTGCCAGCAGCTTAGAGGGGGTTGGTTCACCCCTCCACTTT,CASSLEGVGSPLHF
many,TRBD2,TRBV15,TRBJ2-1,TGTGCCACCAGTCTCGGGACTAGCGGAATAAATGAGCAGTTCTTC,CATSLGTSGINEQFF
few,TRBD2,TRBV15,TRBJ2-7,TGTGCCACCAGCAGAGATGATTTTAGCGGGAGGGCAGAACAGTACTTC,CATSRDDFSGRAEQYF